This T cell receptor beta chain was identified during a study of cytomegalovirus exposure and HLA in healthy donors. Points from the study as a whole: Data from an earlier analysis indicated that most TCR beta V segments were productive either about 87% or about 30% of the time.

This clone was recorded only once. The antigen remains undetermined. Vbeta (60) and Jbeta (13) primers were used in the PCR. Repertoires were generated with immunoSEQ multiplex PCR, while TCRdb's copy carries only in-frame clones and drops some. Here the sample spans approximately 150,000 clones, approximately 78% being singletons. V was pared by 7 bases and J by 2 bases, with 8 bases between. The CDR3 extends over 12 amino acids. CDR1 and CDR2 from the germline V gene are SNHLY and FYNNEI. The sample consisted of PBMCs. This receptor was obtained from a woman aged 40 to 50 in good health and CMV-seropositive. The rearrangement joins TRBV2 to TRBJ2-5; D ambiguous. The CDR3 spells CASNVRQETQYF. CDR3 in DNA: TGTGCCAGCAACGTCAGACAAGAGACCCAGTACTTC.